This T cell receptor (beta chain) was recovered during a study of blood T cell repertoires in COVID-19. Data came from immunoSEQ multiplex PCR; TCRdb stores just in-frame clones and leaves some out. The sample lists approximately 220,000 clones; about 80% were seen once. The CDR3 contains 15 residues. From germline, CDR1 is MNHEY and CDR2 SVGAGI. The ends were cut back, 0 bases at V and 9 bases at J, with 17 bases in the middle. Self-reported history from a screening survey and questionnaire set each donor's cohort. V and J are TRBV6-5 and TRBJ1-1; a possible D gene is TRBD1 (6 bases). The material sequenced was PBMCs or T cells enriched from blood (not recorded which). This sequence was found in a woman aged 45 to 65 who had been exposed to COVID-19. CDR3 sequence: CASSYSSTGSRQAFF. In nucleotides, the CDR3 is TGTGCCAGCAGTTACTCGAGTACAGGGTCCCGGCAAGCTTTCTTT.